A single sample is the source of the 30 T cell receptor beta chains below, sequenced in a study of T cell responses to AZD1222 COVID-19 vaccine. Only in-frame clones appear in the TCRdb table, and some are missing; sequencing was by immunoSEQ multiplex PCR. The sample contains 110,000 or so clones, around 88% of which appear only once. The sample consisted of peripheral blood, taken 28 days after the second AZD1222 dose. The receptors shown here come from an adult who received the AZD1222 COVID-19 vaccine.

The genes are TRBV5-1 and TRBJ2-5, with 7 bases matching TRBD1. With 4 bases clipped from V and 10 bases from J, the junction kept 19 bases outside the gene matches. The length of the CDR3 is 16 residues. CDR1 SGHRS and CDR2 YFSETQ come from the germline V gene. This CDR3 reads CASSRLTGTLREDQYF. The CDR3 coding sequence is TGCGCCAGCAGCCGATTGACAGGGACCTTGAGAGAGGACCAGTACTTC.

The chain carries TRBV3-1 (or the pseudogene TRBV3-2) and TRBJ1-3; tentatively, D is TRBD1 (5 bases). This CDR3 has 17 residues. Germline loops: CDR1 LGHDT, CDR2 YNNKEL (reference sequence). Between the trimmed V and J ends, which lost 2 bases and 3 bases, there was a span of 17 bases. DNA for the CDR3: TGTGCCAGCAGCCAACTCGGGACTCCAAGAGGTGGAAACACCATATATTTT. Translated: CASSQLGTPRGGNTIYF.

The CDR3 region is CASSITGGETQYF. The CDR3, as DNA: TGTGCCAGCAGCATCACCGGGGGGGAGACCCAGTACTTC. This chain uses TRBV21-1 with TRBJ2-5; TRBD2, the table's D call, lacks a check against the DNA. TRBV21-1 is a pseudogene segment. The CDR3 sequence is 13 residues long.

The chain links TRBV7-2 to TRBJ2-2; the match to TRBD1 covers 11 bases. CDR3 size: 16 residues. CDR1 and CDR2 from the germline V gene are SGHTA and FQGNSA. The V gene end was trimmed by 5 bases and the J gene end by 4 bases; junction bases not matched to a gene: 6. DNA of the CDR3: TGTGCCAGCAGCCCCCTCGGGACAGGGGGCACCGGGGAGCTGTTTTTT. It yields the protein CASSPLGTGGTGELFF.

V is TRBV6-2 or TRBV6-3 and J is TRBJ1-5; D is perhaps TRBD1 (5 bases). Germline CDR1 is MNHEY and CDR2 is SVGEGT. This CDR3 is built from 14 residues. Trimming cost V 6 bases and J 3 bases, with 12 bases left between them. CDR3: CASSPTAFNQPQHF. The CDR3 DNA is TGTGCCAGCAGCCCGACAGCCTTCAATCAGCCCCAGCATTTT.

CDR3 loop: CASSIGVAYNSPLHF. CDR3 DNA: TGTGCCAGTAGTATCGGGGTTGCCTATAATTCACCCCTCCACTTT. V gene TRBV19 combines with J gene TRBJ1-6, with D unresolved. V was clipped by 3 bases and J by 2 bases, with 8 bases between them. The CDR3 is made up of 15 amino acids. The V gene's germline CDR1 is LNHDA and CDR2 SQIVND (reference sequence).

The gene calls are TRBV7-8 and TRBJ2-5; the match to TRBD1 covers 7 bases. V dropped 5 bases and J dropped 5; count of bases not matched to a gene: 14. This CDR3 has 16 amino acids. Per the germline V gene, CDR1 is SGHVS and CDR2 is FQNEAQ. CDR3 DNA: TGTGCCAGCAGCACCCGGTGGTTGGACAGGCAGGAGACCCAGTACTTC. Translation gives CASSTRWLDRQETQYF.

As DNA, the CDR3 is TGTGCCAGCCGTGACAGACGTTCCTATAATTCACCCCTCCACTTT. This translates into CASRDRRSYNSPLHF. The chain uses TRBV27 and TRBJ1-6; D might be TRBD1 (5 bases). This CDR3 comprises 15 residues. The V gene's germline CDR1 is MNHEY and CDR2 SMNVEV (reference sequence). The V and J ends lost 8 bases and 1 base respectively, with 12 bases between them.

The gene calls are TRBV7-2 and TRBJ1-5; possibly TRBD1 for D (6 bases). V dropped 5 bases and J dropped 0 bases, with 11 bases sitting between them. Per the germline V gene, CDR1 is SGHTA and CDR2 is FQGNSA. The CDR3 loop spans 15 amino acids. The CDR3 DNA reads TGTGCCAGCAGCCCGCAGGGGTATAGCAATCAGCCCCAGCATTTT. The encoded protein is CASSPQGYSNQPQHF. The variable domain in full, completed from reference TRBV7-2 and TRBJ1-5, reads GAGVSQSPSNKVTEKGKDVELRCDPISGHTALYWYRQSLGQGLEFLIYFQGNSAPDKSGLPSDRFSAERTGGSVSTLTIQRTQQEDSAVYLCASSPQGYSNQPQHFGDGTRLSIL.

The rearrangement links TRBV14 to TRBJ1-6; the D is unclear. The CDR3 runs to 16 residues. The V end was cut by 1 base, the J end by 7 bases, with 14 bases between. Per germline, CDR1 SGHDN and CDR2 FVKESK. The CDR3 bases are TGTGCCAGCAGCCAAGTGTTTACTGGTGGGAATTCACCCCTCCACTTT. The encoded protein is CASSQVFTGGNSPLHF.

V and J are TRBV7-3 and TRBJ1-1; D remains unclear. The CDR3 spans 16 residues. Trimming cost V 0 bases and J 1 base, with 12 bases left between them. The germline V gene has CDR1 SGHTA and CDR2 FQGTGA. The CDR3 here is CASSLTPSGQNTEAFF. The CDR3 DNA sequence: TGTGCCAGCAGCTTAACCCCGAGCGGGCAGAACACTGAAGCTTTCTTT.

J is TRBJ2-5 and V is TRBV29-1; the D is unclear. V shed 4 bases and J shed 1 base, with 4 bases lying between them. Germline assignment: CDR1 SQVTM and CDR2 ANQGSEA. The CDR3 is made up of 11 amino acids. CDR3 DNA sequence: TGCAGCGTTGCGCTCCAAGAGACCCAGTACTTC. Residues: CSVALQETQYF. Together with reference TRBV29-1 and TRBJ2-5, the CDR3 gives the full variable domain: SAVISQKPSRDICQRGTSLTIQCQVDSQVTMMFWYRQQPGQSLTLIATANQGSEATYESGFVIDKFPISRPNLTFSTLTVSNMSPEDSSIYLCSVALQETQYFGPGTRLLVL.

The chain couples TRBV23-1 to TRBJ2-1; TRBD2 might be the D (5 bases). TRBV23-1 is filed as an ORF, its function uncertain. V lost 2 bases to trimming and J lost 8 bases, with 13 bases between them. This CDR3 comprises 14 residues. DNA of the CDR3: TGCGCCAGCAGTCAAACCGGCAGGCGGGATGAGCAGTTCTTC. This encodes CASSQTGRRDEQFF.

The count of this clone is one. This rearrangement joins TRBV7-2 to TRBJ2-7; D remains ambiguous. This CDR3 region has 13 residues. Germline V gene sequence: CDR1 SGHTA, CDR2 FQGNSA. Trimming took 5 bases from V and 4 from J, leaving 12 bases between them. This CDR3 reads CASSRPPSYEQYF. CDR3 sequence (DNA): TGTGCCAGCAGCCGCCCCCCGAGTTACGAGCAGTACTTC.

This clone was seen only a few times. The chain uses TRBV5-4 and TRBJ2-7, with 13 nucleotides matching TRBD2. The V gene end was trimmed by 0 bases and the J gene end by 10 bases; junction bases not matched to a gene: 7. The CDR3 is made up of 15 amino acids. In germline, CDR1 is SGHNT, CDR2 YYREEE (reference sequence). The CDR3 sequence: CASSLGGLAGVEQYF. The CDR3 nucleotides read TGTGCCAGCAGCTTGGGAGGACTAGCGGGGGTGGAACAGTACTTC.

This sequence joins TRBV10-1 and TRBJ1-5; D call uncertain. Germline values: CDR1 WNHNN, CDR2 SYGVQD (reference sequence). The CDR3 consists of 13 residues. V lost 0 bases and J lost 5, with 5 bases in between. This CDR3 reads CASSESRYQPQHF. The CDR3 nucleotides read TGCGCCAGCAGTGAGTCGAGGTATCAGCCCCAGCATTTT.

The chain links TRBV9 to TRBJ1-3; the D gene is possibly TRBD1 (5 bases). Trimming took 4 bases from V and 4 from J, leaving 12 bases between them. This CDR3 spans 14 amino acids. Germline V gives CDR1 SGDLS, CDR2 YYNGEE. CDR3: CASSNQGSGNTIYF. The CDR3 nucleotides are TGTGCCAGCAGCAACCAGGGTTCCGGAAACACCATATATTTT.

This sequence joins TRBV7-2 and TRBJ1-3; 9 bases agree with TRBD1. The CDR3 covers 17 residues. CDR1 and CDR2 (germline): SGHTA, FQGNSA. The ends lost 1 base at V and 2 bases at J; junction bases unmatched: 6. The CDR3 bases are TGTGCCAGCAGCTTAGTACCACAGGGGGCTACTGGAAACACCATATATTTT. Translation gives CASSLVPQGATGNTIYF.

This chain's CDR3 is CASTTTGAPSDGYTF. In nucleotides, the CDR3 is TGTGCCAGCACCACGACAGGGGCCCCTTCGGATGGCTACACCTTC. The chain combines TRBV6-5 with TRBJ1-2; 8 bases agree with TRBD1. J gave up 6 bases and V 7 bases, and 13 bases lay outside the gene matches. CDR3 length: 15 amino acids. Germline-derived CDR1 and CDR2 are MNHEY and SVGAGI.

Written as DNA, the CDR3 is TGTGCCAGTAGTCCAGGGAAGAAGGAGGATGGCTACACCTTC. Protein product: CASSPGKKEDGYTF. This chain links TRBV19 with TRBJ1-2; weak D call: TRBD1 (5 bases). The germline gives CDR1 LNHDA, CDR2 SQIVND (reference sequence). The CDR3 loop spans 14 amino acids. V gave up 5 bases and J gave up 6 bases, with 16 bases separating them.

The CDR3 is CASSLGRGISGNTIYF. CDR3 coding DNA: TGTGCCAGCAGCTTGGGGAGGGGAATATCTGGAAACACCATATATTTT. The rearrangement joins TRBV5-5 to TRBJ1-3; tentative D call: TRBD1 (5 bases). Germline V CDR1 and CDR2: SGHKS, YYEKEE (reference sequence). V was shortened by 0 bases and J by 1 base, with 11 bases between the two germline ends. The CDR3 covers 16 residues.

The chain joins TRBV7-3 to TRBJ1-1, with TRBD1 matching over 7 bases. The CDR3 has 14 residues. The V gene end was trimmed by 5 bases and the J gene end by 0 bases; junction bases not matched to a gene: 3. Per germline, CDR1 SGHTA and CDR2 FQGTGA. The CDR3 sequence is CASSTGQMNTEAFF. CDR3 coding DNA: TGTGCCAGCAGCACGGGACAGATGAACACTGAAGCTTTCTTT.

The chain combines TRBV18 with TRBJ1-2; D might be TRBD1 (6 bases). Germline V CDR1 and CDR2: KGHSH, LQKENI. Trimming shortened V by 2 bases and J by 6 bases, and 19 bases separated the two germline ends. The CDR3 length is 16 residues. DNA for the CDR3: TGTGCCAGCTCACCAGGACGAACAGGGTTCCCGAATGGCTACACCTTC. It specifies CASSPGRTGFPNGYTF.

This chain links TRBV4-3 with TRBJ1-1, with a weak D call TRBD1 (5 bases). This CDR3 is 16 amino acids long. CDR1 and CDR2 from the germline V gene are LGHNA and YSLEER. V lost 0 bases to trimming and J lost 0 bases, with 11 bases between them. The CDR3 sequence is CASSQDRGSMNTEAFF. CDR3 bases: TGCGCCAGCAGCCAAGATCGGGGCTCCATGAACACTGAAGCTTTCTTT.

CDR3 bases: TGCAGCGTTCAGGGCGAGAGATATGGCTACACCTTC. The encoded protein is CSVQGERYGYTF. The chain uses TRBV29-1 and TRBJ1-2, with D perhaps matching TRBD1 (5 bases). CDR1 is SQVTM and CDR2 is ANQGSEA in the germline V gene. The CDR3 runs 12 residues. Trimming took 5 bases from V and 5 from J, leaving 12 bases between them.

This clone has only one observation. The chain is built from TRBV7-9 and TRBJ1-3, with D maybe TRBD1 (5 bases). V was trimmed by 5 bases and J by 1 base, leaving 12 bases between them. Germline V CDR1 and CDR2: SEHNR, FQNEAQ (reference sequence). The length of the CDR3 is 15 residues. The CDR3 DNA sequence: TGTGCCAGCAGCCCCGGGACGCAGTCTGGAAACACCATATATTTT. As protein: CASSPGTQSGNTIYF.

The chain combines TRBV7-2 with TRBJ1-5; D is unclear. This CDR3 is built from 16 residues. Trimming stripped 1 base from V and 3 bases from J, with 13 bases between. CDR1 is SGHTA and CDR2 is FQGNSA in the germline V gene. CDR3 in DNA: TGTGCCAGCAGCTTAGACGGCACAGTCCCCAATCAGCCCCAGCATTTT. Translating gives CASSLDGTVPNQPQHF.

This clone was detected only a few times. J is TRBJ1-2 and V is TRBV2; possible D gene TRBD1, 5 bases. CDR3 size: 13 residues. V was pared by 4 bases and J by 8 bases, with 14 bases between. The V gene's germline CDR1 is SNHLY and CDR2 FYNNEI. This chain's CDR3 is CASSGGPFSGYTF. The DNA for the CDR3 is TGTGCCAGCAGTGGGGGCCCGTTCTCGGGCTACACCTTC.

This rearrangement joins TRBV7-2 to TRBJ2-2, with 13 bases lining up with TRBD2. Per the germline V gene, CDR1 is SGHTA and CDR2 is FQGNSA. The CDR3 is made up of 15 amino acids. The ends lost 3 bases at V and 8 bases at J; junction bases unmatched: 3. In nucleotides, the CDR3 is TGTGCCAGCAGCTTGACTAGCGGGGGGCAGGGGGAGCTGTTTTTT. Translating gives CASSLTSGGQGELFF. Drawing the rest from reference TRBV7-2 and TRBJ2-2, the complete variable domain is GAGVSQSPSNKVTEKGKDVELRCDPISGHTALYWYRQSLGQGLEFLIYFQGNSAPDKSGLPSDRFSAERTGGSVSTLTIQRTQQEDSAVYLCASSLTSGGQGELFFGEGSRLTVL.

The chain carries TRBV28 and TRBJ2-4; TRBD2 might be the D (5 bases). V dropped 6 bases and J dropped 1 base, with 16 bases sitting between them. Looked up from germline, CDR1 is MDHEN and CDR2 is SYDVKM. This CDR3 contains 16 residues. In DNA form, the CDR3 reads TGTGCCAGCAGCCCAACGGGGATGAGGGCCAAAAACATTCAGTACTTC. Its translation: CASSPTGMRAKNIQYF.